This record looks at one TCR beta chain sequence and its context. Its antigen remains unidentified. This CDR3 is 15 amino acids long. The V gene lost 7 bases and the J gene lost 2 bases, with 17 bases spanning the gap. Germline assignment: CDR1 MNHEY and CDR2 SMNVEV (reference sequence). This sample is drawn from a study of vaccination and CD4 T cells after COVID-19. Study-wide context: Overlapping peptides covering the spike proteins of SARS-CoV-2, HCoV-NL63, HCoV-OC43 and HCoV-229E were added to stimulate cells.

Treatment meaning: approximately 11-day PBMC culture with coronavirus spike peptide pools or control peptides (ViraFEST assay). Before the COVID-19 pandemic (2011-2018), CD4+ T cells were obtained from the unexposed donor. Half the medium was replaced with fresh IL-2 medium on days 3 and 7. Cultured CD4+ T cells had their DNA profiled by the Oncomine TCR Beta short-read assay. Genomic DNA from cultured CD4+ T cells was extracted. TCRdb called the PCR reads again in MiXCR, with one record for every CDR3 protein. The sample carries over 5,000 distinct CDR3 sequences, about 40% recorded once. Source material: CD4+ T cells from blood, cultured in vitro. The TCR originated in a human donor in good health. This chain connects TRBV27 to TRBJ1-2; tentatively, D is TRBD1 (5 bases). The CDR3 loop is CASTSLGRRNYGYTF. The CDR3 nucleotides are TGTGCCAGCACATCATTGGGACGTAGAAACTATGGCTACACCTTC.